This TCR beta chain derives from a study of T cell clonotyping in hematopoietic cell transplantation. Sequenced by immunoSEQ multiplex PCR; TCRdb stores in-frame clones only, minus some. The repertoire holds about 29,000 clones, with 92% as singletons. As to this clone: The antigen remains undetermined.

Overall study results and limits: Few recipient clonotypes overlapped donors; over 95% were de novo at given depth.

The V gene end was trimmed by 6 bases and the J gene end by 3 bases; junction bases not matched to a gene: 7. Germline CDR1 and CDR2: SGHTA and FQGNSA. This CDR3 has 16 amino acids. The starting material was PBMCs, obtained 100 days after allogeneic stem cell transplant. The rearrangement joins TRBV7-2 to TRBJ2-2, with 10 bases fitting TRBD1. This receptor was taken from a female patient aged 50-65 years who had an allogeneic stem cell transplant from a related donor, so the T cells may come from the graft donor. Some clones in this sample may be carry-over from other donors' samples. CDR3 coding DNA: TGTGCCAGCAGTCGCGACAGGGGGCAAGACACCGGGGAGCTGTTTTTT. Translated: CASSRDRGQDTGELFF.